Listed here is a single T cell receptor (beta chain). These data are taken from a study of shared clonotypes between healthy human individuals. On the study more broadly: Those who served as donors were a couple of women and a few men between the ages of 18 and 49.

Some clones are missing from TCRdb's copy, which holds only in-frame ones; the method was immunoSEQ multiplex PCR. The sample consists of roughly 890,000 clones, 80% to 95% of them appearing once. Terminally differentiated effector memory CD45RA+ cells were left out of the naive CD8 fraction, which was CD45RO-negative and positively selected for CCR7. The specimen was naive CD8+ T cells sorted from blood. The receptor was derived from a man aged 25-45 years in good health.

The CDR3 coding sequence is TGTGCCAGTAGTTTGTGGGGTTACGGGGAGCTGTTTTTT. Residues: CASSLWGYGELFF. J is TRBJ2-2 and V is TRBV19, with D hard to call. The CDR3 has 13 amino acids. Germline V gene lookup returns CDR1 LNHDA and CDR2 SQIVND (reference sequence). V lost 5 bases to trimming and J lost 7 bases, with 11 bases between them.